This TCR beta chain originates from a study of OX40 agonist ivuxolimab in advanced cancers. Study summary: Patients in the trial were receiving intravenous ivuxolimab every 2 weeks, at doses of 0.01 to 10 mg/kg. Dose-escalation patients' cancers were hepatocellular carcinoma, melanoma, renal cell or head and neck cancer.

Sequencing was performed with immunoSEQ multiplex PCR; in TCRdb, only in-frame clones are kept and a portion is missing. Here the sample spans roughly 79,000 clones, 70% to 90% being singletons. The V gene's germline CDR1 is SGHAT and CDR2 FQDESV (reference sequence). V was clipped by 1 base and J by 9 bases, with 13 bases between them. The CDR3 spans 14 residues. The J gene is TRBJ2-1, the V gene TRBV11-1; D not certain. Source: CD4+ or CD8+ T cells sorted from blood, taken in a trial of the OX40 agonist ivuxolimab. The TCR was taken from an adult with an advanced solid tumor such as melanoma, head and neck, liver or kidney cancer. CDR3 residues: CASSLERPAAEQFF. CDR3 in DNA: TGTGCCAGCAGCTTAGAACGTCCGGCGGCTGAGCAGTTCTTC.